Each of the 27 T cell receptor beta chains below was sequenced from the same sample in a study of T cell clonality in common variable immunodeficiency (dated by TCRdb to between 2014 and 2017). The protocol used for the library was the immunoSEQ multiplex PCR assay. What TCRdb holds here is the immuneACCESS table cut down to in-frame rearrangements. Part of the clones is not present; checked against another copy, under half of the missing clones reflect an unresolved V gene, and the others are unexplained. In this sample, 25,000 to 35,000 clones appear, none counted once only. The ten top clones hold 3.5% to 5.5% of the sample. Sequencing was done on a sample of peripheral blood mononuclear cells. These receptors originate from a person aged 18 to 70 in good health.

This clone was detected many times. One junction end does not reproduce the germline sequence, and a read error may be involved. Sequencing ends 3 residues short of the CDR3 end; the germline J gene provides the rest. This rearrangement joins TRBV20-1 to TRBJ2-1; TRBD2 agrees at 9 bases. The CDR3 length is 16 residues. CDR1 DFQATT and CDR2 SNEGSKA come from the germline V gene (reference sequence). The part of the CDR3 DNA that was read is TGCAGTGCAAGAGACCAAAGCGGGAGGTCCTACAATGAG. Protein product: CSARDQSGRSYNE. The entire CDR3 protein reads CSARDQSGRSYNEQFF.

This clone was recorded many times. The CDR3 extends 3 residues past the end of the read, so its final part is completed from the germline J gene. V and J are TRBV6-2 or TRBV6-3 and TRBJ2-1; TRBD2 aligns across 12 bases. The CDR3 contains 16 residues. Germline V gene lookup returns CDR1 MNHEY and CDR2 SVGEGT. V shed 7 bases and J 3 bases; nucleotides not matched to a gene: 7. The CDR3 reads CASNPLAGGYYNEQFF. The sequenced CDR3 bases are TGTGCCAGCAACCCCCTAGCGGGAGGGTACTACAATGAG.

This clone showed up many times. The read finishes 3 residues shy of the CDR3 end, and the germline J gene is used to complete it. The gene calls are TRBV20-1 and TRBJ2-1; the match to TRBD2 covers 15 bases. This CDR3 has 19 residues. CDR1 is DFQATT and CDR2 is SNEGSKA in the germline V gene (reference sequence). The J segment lost 5 bases and the V segment lost 0 bases, leaving 11 bases of the junction unmatched. CDR3 residues: CSARDLGLAGGQVHNEQFF. CDR3 DNA (partial): TGCAGTGCTAGAGACCTAGGACTAGCGGGAGGGCAGGTCCACAATGAG.

In its sample, this clone was seen many times. With the read ending 3 residues before the CDR3 end, the germline J gene is used to fill in that end. V and J are TRBV20-1 and TRBJ2-3; 11 bases match TRBD2. The V segment lost 4 bases and the J segment 2 bases; nucleotides outside the gene matches: 5. The CDR3 sequence is 15 residues long. Germline-derived CDR1 and CDR2 are DFQATT and SNEGSKA (reference sequence). The CDR3: CSATLAGGFTDTQYF. The CDR3 bases that were read are TGCAGTGCTACTTTAGCGGGAGGGTTCACAGATACG.

The sample holds a few counts of this clone. Read data end 3 residues before the CDR3 end; the end is taken from the germline J gene. The chain joins TRBV5-1 to TRBJ2-3; TRBD2 agrees at 10 bases. Germline values: CDR1 SGHRS, CDR2 YFSETQ. The CDR3 length is 16 residues. J was trimmed by 2 bases and V by 1 base; bases with no gene match: 4. CDR3 protein: CASSLSGGGYTDTQYF. The CDR3 bases that were read are TGCGCCAGCAGCTTGAGCGGGGGGGGATACACAGATACG.

This clone occurred many times. The CDR3 end falls 3 residues outside the read, so it is completed with the germline J gene. The chain uses TRBV5-1 and TRBJ1-1; unclear D gene. Per the germline V gene, CDR1 is SGHRS and CDR2 is YFSETQ. CDR3 length equals 14 residues. The DNA read from the CDR3 is TGCGCCAGCAGCTTGGCCGTATTGAGGGCCGAA. Amino acids: CASSLAVLRAE. The entire CDR3 sequence reads CASSLAVLRAEAFF. Filled out from reference TRBV5-1 and TRBJ1-1, the complete variable domain reads KAGVTQTPRYLIKTRGQQVTLSCSPISGHRSVSWYQQTPGQGLQFLFEYFSETQRNKGNFPGRFSGRQFSNSRSEMNVSTLELGDSALYLCASSLAVLRAEAFFGQGTRLTVV.

In its sample, this clone was seen many times. The read terminates 3 residues ahead of where the CDR3 ends, so the germline J gene completes it. The chain combines TRBV6-1 with TRBJ1-1; D not resolved. Germline lookup yields CDR1 MNHNS and CDR2 SASEGT. The CDR3 contains 15 residues. V gave up 3 bases and J gave up 2 bases, with 13 bases separating them. Incomplete CDR3 DNA: TGTGCCAGCAGTGATGGACGGGGAGGAAACACTGAA. Protein sequence: CASSDGRGGNTE. The full CDR3 sequence reads CASSDGRGGNTEAFF.

This clone was detected ten times or more. Coverage ceases 3 residues before the CDR3 finishes, and the germline J gene fills in the end. This rearrangement joins TRBV28 to TRBJ1-1; 9 bases agree with TRBD1. The V gene's germline CDR1 is MDHEN and CDR2 SYDVKM. There are 15 residues in the CDR3. The sequenced part of the CDR3 DNA is TGTGCCAGCAGTTTATATGGGTCGAACAGGGGGCGA. Residues: CASSLYGSNRGR. The complete CDR3 protein is CASSLYGSNRGRAFF.

Concerning this clone itself: The read ends 3 residues shy of where the CDR3 ends; the end is completed using the germline J gene. The J gene is TRBJ2-7, the V gene TRBV19; a weak D match, TRBD1 (7 bases). With 0 bases removed from V and 6 bases from J, the gap between germline ends came to 15 bases. There are 15 residues in the CDR3. Germline V gene data show CDR1 as LNHDA and CDR2 as SQIVND (reference sequence). Incomplete CDR3 DNA: TGTGCCAGTAGTATAGATCAGGGGGGCATCTCCGAG. Protein: CASSIDQGGISE. The whole CDR3 sequence is CASSIDQGGISEQYF.

This clone was found many times. Incomplete CDR3 DNA: TGTGCCAGTAGTATCCCACAGGGGGCCTACGAG. Translating it yields CASSIPQGAYE. The entire CDR3 reads CASSIPQGAYEQYF. The chain carries TRBV19 and TRBJ2-7; 8 bases match TRBD1. With the read ending 3 residues before the CDR3 end, the germline J gene is used to fill in that end. This CDR3 is 14 amino acids long. Germline CDR1 reads LNHDA; CDR2 reads SQIVND (reference sequence). V was clipped by 3 bases and J by 2 bases; unmatched bases: 3.

Worth noting for this clone: Read data end 3 residues before the CDR3 end; the end is taken from the germline J gene. The chain recombines TRBV19 with TRBJ1-5; D call uncertain. From germline, CDR1 is LNHDA and CDR2 SQIVND (reference sequence). The V gene lost 9 bases and the J gene lost 5 bases, with 11 bases spanning the gap. The CDR3 contains 12 residues. The CDR3: CASNNPHQPQHF. The CDR3 bases that were read are TGTGCCAGCAACAATCCACATCAGCCC.

This clone was seen at least ten times. The read is 3 residues too short to cover the CDR3 end, so that end is filled in from the germline J gene. J is TRBJ2-7 and V is TRBV30; 10 bases are a match to TRBD1. The CDR3 is 15 amino acids. From germline, CDR1 is GTSNPN and CDR2 SVGIG (reference sequence). V lost 0 bases and J lost 5; bases outside the gene matches: 7. CDR3 DNA (partial): TGTGCCTGGAGTGTCGGGACAGGGGCGAAAGACGAG. Its protein product is CAWSVGTGAKDE. The CDR3, in full, reads CAWSVGTGAKDEQYF.

This clone appeared a few times. The read ends 3 residues before the CDR3 terminus; that terminus is restored from the germline J gene. The V gene is TRBV11-3, the J gene TRBJ2-3; TRBD2 agrees at 8 bases. V trimming: 1 base; J trimming: 4 bases; junction bases outside the gene matches: 4. CDR1 and CDR2 (germline): SGHNT, YENEEA. The CDR3 loop spans 15 amino acids. CDR3: CASSLGQAGADTQYF. Partial CDR3 DNA: TGTGCCAGCAGCTTAGGGCAAGCGGGGGCAGATACG.

This clone showed up many times. CDR3 region: CAWHLQGTEAFF. The part of the CDR3 DNA that was read is TGTGCCTGGCATTTACAGGGGACTGAA. J is TRBJ1-1 and V is TRBV30; 7 bases fit TRBD1. The sequence runs out 3 residues before the end of the CDR3; the remainder is reconstructed from the germline J gene. Germline CDR1 and CDR2: GTSNPN and SVGIG (reference sequence). J was trimmed by 5 bases and V by 5 bases; bases with no gene match: 5. This CDR3 is 12 amino acids long. Looking up the rest from reference TRBV30 and TRBJ1-1 gives the full variable domain: SQTIHQWPATLVQPVGSPLSLECTVEGTSNPNLYWYRQAAGRGLQLLFYSVGIGQISSEVPQNLSASRPQDRQFILSSKKLLLSDSGFYLCAWHLQGTEAFFGQGTRLTVV.

The table lists this clone with many counts. Read coverage stops 3 residues before the CDR3 terminus; the germline J gene supplies the remainder. The gene calls are TRBV6-4 and TRBJ1-6; unclear D gene. V lost 1 base and J lost 10, with 14 bases in between. Germline-derived CDR1 and CDR2 are MRHNA and SNTAGT. The CDR3 is made up of 15 amino acids. This CDR3 reads CASSDWRRTGSPLHF. Incomplete CDR3 DNA: TGTGCCAGCAGTGACTGGAGAAGGACTGGGTCACCC.

On this clone: With the read ending 3 residues before the CDR3 end, the germline J gene is used to fill in that end. The chain is built from TRBV7-8 and TRBJ2-2; weak D call: TRBD2 (5 bases). The germline gives CDR1 SGHVS, CDR2 FQNEAQ. CDR3 size: 17 residues. Incomplete CDR3 DNA: TGTGCCAGCAGCTTAGCCATGCTGAGAGCGGCCAATGAAAAG. The encoded protein is CASSLAMLRAANEK. In full, the CDR3 reads CASSLAMLRAANEKLFF.

This clone was picked up many times. From the germline J gene comes the end of the CDR3, since the read stops 3 residues before it. V and J are TRBV19 and TRBJ1-3; 7 nucleotides line up with TRBD1. The germline V gene has CDR1 LNHDA and CDR2 SQIVND (reference sequence). With V trimmed by 6 bases and J by 0 bases, 11 bases remained unmatched. This CDR3 is built from 17 residues. The CDR3 here is CASRLSGTADSGNTIYF. CDR3 DNA, as far as it was read: TGTGCCAGTAGACTCTCCGGGACAGCGGACTCTGGAAACACC.

This clone was recorded at least ten times. CDR3: CASSRTQGADTQYF. The DNA read from the CDR3 is TGTGCCAGCAGTCGAACACAGGGCGCAGATACG. This chain uses TRBV7-2 with TRBJ2-3, with D maybe TRBD1 (6 bases). The observed sequence ends 3 residues before the CDR3 terminus, with the missing tail filled in from the germline J gene. Germline lookup yields CDR1 SGHTA and CDR2 FQGNSA. The ends were cut back, 6 bases at V and 4 bases at J, with 14 bases in the middle. This CDR3 is 14 amino acids long.

This clone was counted a few times. The DNA ends 3 residues before the CDR3 does, and the rest of the CDR3 is filled in from the germline J gene. The chain has TRBV11-2 and TRBJ2-1; 9 bases fit TRBD2. The length of the CDR3 is 15 residues. V shed 5 bases, J shed 7 bases, and the junction held 9 bases outside the gene matches. From germline, CDR1 is SGHAT and CDR2 FQNNGV. This CDR3 reads CASSVTGTSFNEQFF. The sequenced part of the CDR3 DNA is TGTGCCAGCAGCGTTACCGGGACTAGCTTTAATGAG.

Many counts were recorded for this clone. The read halts 3 residues ahead of the CDR3 end, with the missing end drawn from the germline J gene. The genes are TRBV11-3 and TRBJ2-3, with D unclear. This CDR3 has 14 residues. Germline V lookup: CDR1 SGHNT, CDR2 YENEEA. Trimming took 1 base from V and 6 from J, leaving 11 bases between them. The CDR3 sequence: CASSLVALADTQYF. Incomplete CDR3 DNA: TGTGCCAGCAGCTTAGTAGCTCTCGCGGATACG.

Remarks on this clone: The CDR3 end is not reached by the read, which stops 3 residues before it; the germline J gene fills it in. J is TRBJ1-1 and V is TRBV30; TRBD1 is a possible D gene (5 bases). Per the germline V gene, CDR1 is GTSNPN and CDR2 is SVGIG (reference sequence). The CDR3 runs to 15 residues. The sequenced part of the CDR3 DNA is TGTGCCTGGACGCATAGCGGGAGCATGACAGATACG. This sequence encodes CAWTHSGSMTDT. The full CDR3 protein is CAWTHSGSMTDTAFF.

The table lists this clone with a few counts. Coverage ceases 3 residues before the CDR3 finishes, and the germline J gene fills in the end. V gene TRBV19 combines with J gene TRBJ2-2, with TRBD1 matching over 7 bases. There are 19 residues in the CDR3. Germline-derived CDR1 and CDR2 are LNHDA and SQIVND (reference sequence). CDR3 DNA, as far as it was read: TGTGCCAGTAGACCCACGGGGTCTGGGGACAGAGGGTCTAATGAAAAG. Translation gives CASRPTGSGDRGSNEK. The full CDR3 protein is CASRPTGSGDRGSNEKLFF.

This clone was recorded many times. CDR3 loop: CASRAGGSGYEQYF. CDR3 DNA, as far as it was read: TGTGCCAGCAGGGCGGGAGGGAGTGGCTACGAG. V gene TRBV2 combines with J gene TRBJ2-7; 9 bases match TRBD2. The CDR3 end falls 3 residues outside the read, so it is completed with the germline J gene. Germline V gene data show CDR1 as SNHLY and CDR2 as FYNNEI. The V gene end was trimmed by 6 bases and the J gene end by 3 bases; junction bases not matched to a gene: 6. The CDR3 sequence is 14 residues long.

This clone has ten or more counts. The read terminates 3 residues before the CDR3 end, so the remaining end is supplied by the germline J gene. The chain is built from TRBV2 and TRBJ2-1; D gene ambiguous. This CDR3 contains 11 residues. CDR1 and CDR2 from the germline V gene are SNHLY and FYNNEI. Trimming stripped 10 bases from V and 4 bases from J, with 8 bases between. Incomplete CDR3 DNA: TGTGCCACCCAGGCTTACAATGAG. It codes for CATQAYNE. Given in full, the CDR3 is CATQAYNEQFF. The full variable domain, with the rest looked up from reference TRBV2 and TRBJ2-1, is EPEVTQTPSHQVTQMGQEVILRCVPISNHLYFYWYRQILGQKVEFLVSFYNNEISEKSEIFDDQFSVERPDGSNFTLKIRSTKLEDSAMYFCATQAYNEQFFGPGTRLTVL.

This clone was seen repeatedly, ten times or more. The CDR3 end is not reached by the read, which stops 3 residues before it; the germline J gene fills it in. The genes are TRBV5-4 and TRBJ2-3, with 7 bases fitting TRBD1. Per germline, CDR1 SGHNT and CDR2 YYREEE (reference sequence). The CDR3 has 15 residues. V was pared by 4 bases and J by 7 bases, with 12 bases of the junction left unmatched. The sequenced CDR3 bases are TGTGCCAGCAGCCGAAGACAGGGTTTCTCCAATACG. Protein sequence: CASSRRQGFSNT. The entire CDR3 sequence reads CASSRRQGFSNTQYF.

This clone was seen repeatedly, ten times or more. The read stops 3 residues short of the end of the CDR3; the missing end is completed from the germline J gene. V is TRBV20-1 and J is TRBJ2-1, with TRBD2 matching 12 bases. CDR1 and CDR2 from the germline V gene are DFQATT and SNEGSKA (reference sequence). The CDR3 totals 15 residues. Losses at the gene ends were 6 bases for V and 7 bases for J; bases not matched to a gene: 10. CDR3 DNA, as far as it was read: TGCAGTGCCGCAGGAAAGACTAGCGGGAGTAATGAG. This gives the protein CSAAGKTSGSNE. The whole CDR3 region reads CSAAGKTSGSNEQFF.

This clone was recorded at least ten times. Read data end 3 residues before the CDR3 end; the end is taken from the germline J gene. The chain uses TRBV18 and TRBJ2-4; D might be TRBD1 (6 bases). Trimming left V 4 bases short and J 4 bases short, with 14 bases between. CDR1 and CDR2 from the germline V gene are KGHSH and LQKENI. The CDR3 sequence is 15 residues long. The CDR3 DNA, read in part, is TGTGCCAGCTCACTTGGGGGCGGCGGGAAAAACATT. Its protein product is CASSLGGGGKNI. The full-length CDR3 reads as CASSLGGGGKNIQYF.